This T cell receptor (beta chain) emerged from a study of blood T cells in healthy people across ages (dated by TCRdb to the mid-2010s). About the full investigation: In model experiments, template switching captured roughly one uniquely barcoded TCR beta cDNA molecule for every two T cells. Two additional independent replicas of 1 million unique cDNA reads from the same blood draw were analyzed for two donors (one aged 18 to 30 and one aged 80 or older). Four age groups were formed from the donors: young (average about 15 years), middle-aged (less than 40), aged (over 55) and long-lived (about 80). Age-related changes in TCR beta repertoire diversity were measured in the study by deep sequencing normalized with unique cDNA molecular identifiers. To avoid experimental bias, donors of different ages were randomly spread across the sequencing lanes. Results and caveats for the whole study, not just this receptor: Total diversity estimates from one million sequenced T cells were considered lower bounds and underestimates. As age increased, observed TCR beta diversity per million T cells dropped in a roughly linear way, and a significant reduction was already evident by age 40. Compared with the aged group, the long-lived group had more naive CD4+ T cells, fewer expanded clones and increased TCR diversity, suggesting age selection. A strong correlation was found between observed TCR beta diversity and the percentage of naive T cells measured by flow cytometry. Because the CMV infection status of the donors was unknown, age-related changes in expanded clonotypes may potentially have been confounded. Conclusive comparison of naive and antigen-experienced compartments was prevented by the profiling of bulk unsorted PBMCs.

Points on this clonotype: The antigen it binds to is not known. No base quality values were provided; no much bigger clone lies one nucleotide off.

Systemically healthy Caucasian individuals from Russia, 35 to 50 in total and aged about 6 to 90 years, were included as donors. Around 10 milliliters of peripheral blood were collected from each donor into EDTA-treated Vacutainer tubes. PBMCs were isolated by Ficoll-Paque density-gradient centrifugation, with at least 6 million obtained per sample. Total RNA, at least 5 micrograms per sample, was extracted from PBMCs with Trizol reagent. For every donor, an aliquot of PBMCs went through flow cytometry to measure the percentages of naive CD45RAhigh/CD27high T cells. Reading the germline V gene (reference sequence) gives CDR1 DFQATT and CDR2 SNEGSKA. Inclusive of the bounding cysteine and phenylalanine, the CDR3 is 15 residues long. The read is trimmed to its CDR3 DNA, 45 bases read in frame from base 1. At the junction V is shortened by 0 bases and J by 8 bases; bases outside the gene matches: 12.

Library method: 5' RACE. Sequencing was carried out with an Illumina HiSeq 2500. A second PCR of about 6 to 11 cycles was run with a J-beta primer mix and a sample-barcoded 5' primer. A unique molecular identifier was introduced onto each TCR beta cDNA molecule by a template-switch 5' adaptor carrying 12 random nucleotides. Each sample yielded at least 2.5 million CDR3-containing paired-end reads. The Mint cDNA synthesis kit, primed by a TRBC-specific oligonucleotide, was used to synthesize first-strand cDNA from all RNA. All cDNA was treated with uracil-DNA glycosylase and then went through a first 18-cycle PCR with the universal primers M1SS and BC2_uni_R. The published analysis was carried out like this. Each sample was normalized by randomly selecting 1 million high-quality reads, each carrying a distinct molecular identifier. Reads with shared molecular identifiers were discarded instead of being binned into consensus sequences. MiTCR, set to a Q25 quality threshold and the strictest error-elimination algorithm, was used for CDR3 identification, clonotype clustering and error correction. Lower-bound total TCR beta diversity was estimated with a nonparametric unseen species model using Euler transformation. TCRdb itself trimmed the public reads at Q25 with fastp, ran MiXCR and retained productive beta chains. Entries are consolidated by CDR3 protein sequence, retaining the most common genes and DNA. The V and J calls follow TCRdb's processing rather than the paper's. Within this sample are roughly 680,000 distinct CDR3 sequences, with roughly half of them counted one time only. The ten largest clonotypes hold 13% of the sample.

This receptor chain uses TRBV20-1 and TRBJ1-1; 7 nucleotides in the junction match TRBD1. The TCR originated in a woman older than 75 in good health. Sequenced: blood. The DNA sequence is given as TGCAGTGCTAGAGAAGGGGCGGGAAGAGGGGGCGAAGCTTTCTTT. This sequence encodes CSAREGAGRGGEAFF.